The entry that follows covers one T cell receptor (beta chain) sequence. Its matching antigen is unknown. CDR1 is GTSNPN and CDR2 is SVGIG in the germline V gene (reference sequence). V lost 3 bases and J lost 6, with 14 bases in between. The CDR3 is 13 amino acids. Multiplex PCR with BIOMED2 TRB-A/B primer pools amplified TRB rearrangements. TCRdb fed the multiplex PCR reads into MiXCR, producing one record per CDR3 protein. The sample yields around 30,000 distinct CDR3 sequences, 30% to 35% seen once. This record comes from a study of T and B cells in COVID-19 patients. The overall study: In the active-infection cohort, about 90% of the 20 patients had comorbidities linked to unfavorable COVID-19 outcome. General study results and limits: Patients with COVID-19 reportedly showed strongly skewed T cell receptor beta variable and joining gene usage.

Blood genomic DNA input for TRB amplification was roughly 230-550 ng. The sequencing input was blood. The TCR originated in a human donor who had recovered from COVID-19. The chain employs TRBV30 and TRBJ1-2, with D possibly matching TRBD1 (5 bases). The CDR3 loop reads CAWRSGGAHGYTF. The DNA for the CDR3 is TGTGCCTGGAGAAGCGGAGGGGCCCATGGCTACACCTTC.